These 10 T cell receptor beta chains came from one sample sequenced in a study of vaccination and CD4 T cells after COVID-19. Their recognized antigens are unknown. The treatment was: approximately nine-day PBMC culture with coronavirus spike peptide pools or control peptides (ViraFEST assay). Collection of the unexposed donor's CD4+ T cells took place before the COVID-19 pandemic (2011-2018). Researchers used the Oncomine TCR Beta short-read assay to sequence DNA from cultured CD4+ T cells. MiXCR, run by TCRdb on the PCR reads, gives a single entry per CDR3 protein. The profile shows several thousand distinct CDR3 sequences, 45% of them singletons. Sequencing was carried out using CD4+ T cells from blood, cultured in vitro. The origin of the receptors is a human donor in good health.

The V and J genes are TRBV7-2 and TRBJ1-3; 8 nucleotides line up with TRBD1. After removal of 3 bases from V and 4 bases from J, the junction contained 5 bases not matched to a gene. The CDR3 is made up of 15 amino acids. Germline V gene data show CDR1 as SGHTA and CDR2 as FQGNSA. The CDR3 nucleotides read TGTGCCAGCAGCTTTACAGGGGGATTAGGAAACACCATATATTTT. Translation: CASSFTGGLGNTIYF.

This clonotype occurred a few times. The chain has TRBV19 and TRBJ2-4, with 10 bases aligning to TRBD2. The CDR3 has 12 amino acids. V dropped 7 bases and J dropped 8; count of bases not matched to a gene: 2. Germline V lookup: CDR1 LNHDA, CDR2 SQIVND (reference sequence). The CDR3 loop reads CASTSGGDIQYF. The CDR3 nucleotides are TGTGCCAGTACTAGCGGGGGTGACATTCAGTACTTC.

CDR3 bases: TGTGCCAGTAGTATATACACTGAAGCTTTCTTT. Translation gives CASSIYTEAFF. This chain joins TRBV19 and TRBJ1-1; no clear D gene. The CDR3 loop spans 11 amino acids. V lost 2 bases to trimming and J lost 3 bases, with 1 base between them. CDR1 and CDR2 (germline): LNHDA, SQIVND (reference sequence).

The chain joins TRBV28 to TRBJ1-2; unclear D gene. V lost 5 bases to trimming and J lost 8 bases, with 15 bases between them. Germline CDR1 reads MDHEN; CDR2 reads SYDVKM. The CDR3 has 13 residues. In nucleotides, the CDR3 is TGTGCCAGCAGTAACTTTCCGCCTCTCGGCTACACCTTC. Residues: CASSNFPPLGYTF.

The chain carries TRBV10-3 and TRBJ1-2; no firm D call. Deletions cut 2 bases from V and 3 bases from J, with 10 bases between. The CDR3 sequence is 14 residues long. From germline, CDR1 is ENHRY and CDR2 SYGVKD. This CDR3 is CAISEKAGDYGYTF. CDR3 bases: TGTGCCATCAGTGAGAAAGCGGGCGACTATGGCTACACCTTC.

This clonotype is labeled as large (0.1 to 1%). The V call is TRBV7-2, the J call TRBJ2-7, with a possible D match to TRBD1 (6 bases). The CDR3 contains 16 residues. The germline V gene encodes CDR1 SGHTA and CDR2 FQGNSA. Trimming stripped 0 bases from V and 2 bases from J, with 14 bases between. The CDR3 nucleotides are TGTGCCAGCAGCTTAGCTCCCCCAGGGGCCGCCTACGAGCAGTACTTC. Protein product: CASSLAPPGAAYEQYF.

This clonotype was recorded a few times. The chain links TRBV12-3 or TRBV12-4 to TRBJ1-5; D ambiguous. Trimming cost V 6 bases and J 1 base, with 10 bases left between them. The CDR3 spans 14 residues. CDR3 nucleotides: TGTGCCAGCAGCCGATACGGAAGCAATCAGCCCCAGCATTTT. Protein product: CASSRYGSNQPQHF.

This clonotype has a handful of counts. This chain joins TRBV20-1 and TRBJ1-1; perhaps TRBD1 as D (5 bases). This CDR3 is built from 15 residues. V lost 2 bases to trimming and J lost 0 bases, with 13 bases between them. The germline gives CDR1 DFQATT, CDR2 SNEGSKA (reference sequence). DNA of the CDR3: TGCAGTGCTAGACTTTGGGGGACGGTGAACACTGAAGCTTTCTTT. Its translation: CSARLWGTVNTEAFF.

This clonotype was seen just once. This chain connects TRBV11-2 to TRBJ2-5; D call uncertain. This CDR3 contains 19 residues. V shed 5 bases and J shed 3 bases, with 28 bases lying between them. Germline-derived CDR1 and CDR2 are SGHAT and FQNNGV. This CDR3 is CASSRRQIRTIREKETQYF. As DNA, the CDR3 is TGTGCCAGCAGCCGACGGCAGATCCGTACGATTCGCGAAAAAGAGACCCAGTACTTC.

Only a few counts were recorded for this clonotype. This chain uses TRBV12-3 or TRBV12-4 with TRBJ1-1; D ambiguous. This CDR3 has 13 residues. Trimming removed 6 bases at V and 1 base at J, with 9 bases between. Here the CDR3 reads CASRPGENTEAFF. DNA for the CDR3: TGTGCCAGCAGACCCGGGGAGAACACTGAAGCTTTCTTT.